Presented here are 14 T cell receptor beta chains from one specimen sequenced in a study of blood T cell repertoires in COVID-19. Some clones are missing from TCRdb's copy, which holds only in-frame ones; the method was immunoSEQ multiplex PCR. Of over 200,000 clones listed, more than 75% are singletons. Source material: peripheral blood. These receptors all stem from a woman between 45 and 60 years old with acute or convalescent COVID-19.

V usage is TRBV23-1 and J usage is TRBJ2-1; 10 bases match TRBD1. TRBV23-1 is an ORF, and what it does is uncertain. V lost 1 base to trimming and J lost 4 bases; unmatched junction nucleotides: 7. This CDR3 contains 17 residues. The CDR3 here is CASSQWPGQGEYNEQFF. The CDR3 bases are TGCGCCAGCAGTCAATGGCCCGGACAGGGGGAGTACAATGAGCAGTTCTTC.

The chain is built from TRBV28 and TRBJ2-1; TRBD1 aligns across 8 bases. Germline CDR1 MDHEN, CDR2 SYDVKM. This CDR3 is built from 16 residues. V dropped 2 bases and J dropped 3; count of bases not matched to a gene: 6. The CDR3 nucleotides are TGTGCCAGCAGTTTAGCCGGGACAGGCGGCTACAATGAGCAGTTCTTC. The encoded protein is CASSLAGTGGYNEQFF.

This chain links TRBV5-1 with TRBJ2-2; 13 nucleotides align to TRBD2. This CDR3 contains 17 residues. Germline V lookup: CDR1 SGHRS, CDR2 YFSETQ. Unmatched junction bases numbered 3, after V lost 3 bases and J lost 1 base. The CDR3 is CASSYGTSGMNTGELFF. DNA for the CDR3: TGCGCCAGCAGCTACGGGACTAGCGGGATGAACACCGGGGAGCTGTTTTTT.

The V and J genes are TRBV5-4 and TRBJ2-1; 9 nucleotides match TRBD2. J gave up 9 bases and V 4 bases, and 14 bases lay outside the gene matches. This CDR3 spans 16 amino acids. Germline CDR1 SGHNT, CDR2 YYREEE (reference sequence). CDR3 region: CASSMGSSGSKGEQFF. The CDR3 DNA reads TGTGCCAGCAGCATGGGTAGTAGCGGGAGTAAGGGTGAGCAGTTCTTC.

V and J are TRBV28 and TRBJ1-4; D gene uncertain. Per germline, CDR1 MDHEN and CDR2 SYDVKM. The CDR3 is 13 amino acids. Trimming shortened V by 8 bases and J by 8 bases, and 15 bases separated the two germline ends. The CDR3 region is CASFSGYPEKLFF. DNA of the CDR3: TGTGCCAGCTTTTCAGGATACCCGGAAAAACTGTTTTTT.

The chain combines TRBV5-4 with TRBJ2-7; 10 bases match TRBD1. The CDR3 has 13 residues. Trimming took 3 bases from V and 3 from J; bases not matched to a gene: 0. Germline-derived CDR1 and CDR2 are SGHNT and YYREEE (reference sequence). The CDR3 DNA reads as TGTGCCAGCAGCTGGGACAGGGGCTACGAGCAGTACTTC. This gives the protein CASSWDRGYEQYF.

The V call is TRBV3-1 (or the pseudogene TRBV3-2), the J call TRBJ2-3; D gene ambiguous. Trimming stripped 4 bases from V and 1 base from J, with 6 bases between. The germline V gene encodes CDR1 LGHDT and CDR2 YNNKEL (reference sequence). The CDR3 totals 13 residues. CDR3 bases: TGTGCCAGCAGCCCCCGAGGCACAGATACGCAGTATTTT. Its protein is CASSPRGTDTQYF.

The genes are TRBV11-2 and TRBJ1-3; 7 nucleotides line up with TRBD1. CDR1 and CDR2 from the germline V gene are SGHAT and FQNNGV. CDR3 length: 16 amino acids. Trimming removed 4 bases from V and 0 bases from J; junction bases left unmatched: 6. DNA for the CDR3: TGTGCCAGCAGCTCACGACAGGGCGGCTCTGGAAACACCATATATTTT. Translated, it gives CASSSRQGGSGNTIYF.

The V and J genes are TRBV5-1 and TRBJ2-7, with a weak D call TRBD2 (6 bases). The length of the CDR3 is 12 residues. The germline V gene has CDR1 SGHRS and CDR2 YFSETQ. V lost 5 bases, J lost 4 bases, and 10 bases lay in between. The CDR3 region is CASSLTSYEQYF. Written as DNA, the CDR3 is TGCGCCAGCAGTTTGACTAGTTACGAGCAGTACTTC.

The chain has TRBV28 and TRBJ2-1, with 7 nucleotides matching TRBD2. This CDR3 comprises 16 residues. Germline CDR1 MDHEN, CDR2 SYDVKM. V shed 7 bases, J shed 4 bases, and the junction held 13 bases outside the gene matches. The CDR3 is CASISSSGIRYNEQFF. The CDR3 DNA is TGTGCCAGCATAAGTTCGAGCGGGATTAGGTACAATGAGCAGTTCTTC.

The chain recombines TRBV11-1 with TRBJ2-2, with 11 bases identical to TRBD1. With V trimmed by 4 bases and J by 3 bases, 4 bases remained unmatched. Germline V gives CDR1 SGHAT, CDR2 FQDESV (reference sequence). The CDR3 spans 16 residues. The CDR3 here is CASSSRTGGHTGELFF. The DNA for the CDR3 is TGTGCCAGCAGCTCCCGGACAGGGGGCCACACCGGGGAGCTGTTTTTT.

The rearrangement joins TRBV27 to TRBJ1-5, with 7 bases aligning to TRBD1. Germline V lookup: CDR1 MNHEY, CDR2 SMNVEV (reference sequence). The CDR3 runs to 14 residues. J was trimmed by 5 bases and V by 5 bases; bases with no gene match: 6. CDR3 amino acids: CASSRPGTDQPQHF. The CDR3 coding sequence is TGTGCCAGCAGTCGCCCCGGGACAGATCAGCCCCAGCATTTT.

In nucleotides, the CDR3 is TGTGCCAGCAGCTTCCTCTCACAGACTAACTATGGCTACACCTTC. This translates into CASSFLSQTNYGYTF. The chain carries TRBV7-2 and TRBJ1-2, with D unclear. Per the germline V gene, CDR1 is SGHTA and CDR2 is FQGNSA. V was clipped by 3 bases and J by 0 bases, with 11 bases between them. The CDR3 has 15 amino acids.

CDR3 sequence (DNA): TGCAGTGCTAGTGACAGGGGTAGCAATCAGCCCCAGCATTTT. The encoded protein is CSASDRGSNQPQHF. J is TRBJ1-5 and V is TRBV20-1; 8 bases map to TRBD1. The CDR3 is made up of 14 amino acids. Germline lookup yields CDR1 DFQATT and CDR2 SNEGSKA (reference sequence). The trim removed 3 bases at V and 0 bases at J, leaving 1 base unmatched.